The subject of this entry is one T cell receptor beta chain. The record originates from a study of blood T cell repertoires in COVID-19. In the study overall: Samples taken during acute and convalescent COVID-19 were collected in the United States, Italy and Spain. Sample material is recorded as cDNA or gDNA derived from T cells, B-cell-depleted T cells, or PBMCs.

The CDR3 length is 15 residues. The germline V gene has CDR1 SNHLY and CDR2 FYNNEI. V was pared by 10 bases and J by 1 base, with 16 bases between. Original data processing: Nucleated cell number was recorded as an estimate derived from reference gene primer amplification. The assay was immunoSEQ multiplex PCR, and TCRdb's table has in-frame clones only and misses some. V and J calls plus clone size are reproduced from that table; the DNA served to infer D and trimming. The sample carries 150,000 to 200,000 clones, over 85% recorded once. The chain joins TRBV2 to TRBJ2-2; D is possibly TRBD1 (5 bases). The TCR comes from a man in his 60s with active or convalescent COVID-19. Source material: peripheral blood. The CDR3 reads CATLGQGRNTGELFF. In DNA, the CDR3 is TGTGCCACCCTGGGGCAGGGCCGGAACACCGGGGAGCTGTTTTTT.